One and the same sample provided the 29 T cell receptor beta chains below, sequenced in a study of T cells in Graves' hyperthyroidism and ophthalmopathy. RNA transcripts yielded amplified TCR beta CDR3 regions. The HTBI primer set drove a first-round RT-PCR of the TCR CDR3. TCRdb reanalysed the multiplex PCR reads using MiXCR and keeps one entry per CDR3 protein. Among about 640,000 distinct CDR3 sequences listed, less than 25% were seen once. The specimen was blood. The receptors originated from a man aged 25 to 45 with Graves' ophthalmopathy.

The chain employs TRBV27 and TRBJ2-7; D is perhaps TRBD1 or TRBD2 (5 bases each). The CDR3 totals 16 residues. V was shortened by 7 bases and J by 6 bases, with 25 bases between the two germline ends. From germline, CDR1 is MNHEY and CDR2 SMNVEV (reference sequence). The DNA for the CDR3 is TGTGCCAGCACCAATCCTCAAACTTGGGACGGGATCGAGCAGTACTTC. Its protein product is CASTNPQTWDGIEQYF.

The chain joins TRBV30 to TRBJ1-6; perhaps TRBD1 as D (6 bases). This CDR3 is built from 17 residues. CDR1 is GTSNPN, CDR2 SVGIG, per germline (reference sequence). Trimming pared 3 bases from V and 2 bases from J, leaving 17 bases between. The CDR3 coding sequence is TGTGCCTGGAGGGATGCAGGGGTTGGGACCTATAATTCACCCCTCCACTTT. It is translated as CAWRDAGVGTYNSPLHF.

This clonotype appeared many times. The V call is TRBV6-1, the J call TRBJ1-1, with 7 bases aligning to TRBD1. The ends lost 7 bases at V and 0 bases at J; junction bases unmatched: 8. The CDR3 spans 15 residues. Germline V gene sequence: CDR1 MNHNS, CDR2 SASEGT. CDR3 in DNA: TGTGCCAGCATCAGGGGACAGAACTTGAACACTGAAGCTTTCTTT. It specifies CASIRGQNLNTEAFF.

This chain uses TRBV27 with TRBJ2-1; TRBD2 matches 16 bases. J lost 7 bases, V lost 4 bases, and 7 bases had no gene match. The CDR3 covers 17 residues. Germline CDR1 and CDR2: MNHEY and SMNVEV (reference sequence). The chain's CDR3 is CASSSIGTSGRENEQFF. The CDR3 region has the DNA TGTGCCAGCAGTTCAATAGGGACTAGCGGGAGGGAGAATGAGCAGTTCTTC.

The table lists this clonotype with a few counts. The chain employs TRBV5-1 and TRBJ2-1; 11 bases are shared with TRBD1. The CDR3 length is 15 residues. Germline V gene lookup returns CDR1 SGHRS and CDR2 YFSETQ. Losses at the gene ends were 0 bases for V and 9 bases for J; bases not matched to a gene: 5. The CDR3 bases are TGCGCCAGCAGCTTGGCCGGACAGGGGGCGATTGAGCAGTTCTTC. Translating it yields CASSLAGQGAIEQFF.

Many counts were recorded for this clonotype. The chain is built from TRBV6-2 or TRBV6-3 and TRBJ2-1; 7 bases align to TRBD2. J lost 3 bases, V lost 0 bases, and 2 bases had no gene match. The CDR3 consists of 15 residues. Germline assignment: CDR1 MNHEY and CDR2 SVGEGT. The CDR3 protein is CASSYSSGYYNEQFF. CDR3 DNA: TGTGCCAGCAGTTACTCTAGCGGGTACTACAATGAGCAGTTCTTC.

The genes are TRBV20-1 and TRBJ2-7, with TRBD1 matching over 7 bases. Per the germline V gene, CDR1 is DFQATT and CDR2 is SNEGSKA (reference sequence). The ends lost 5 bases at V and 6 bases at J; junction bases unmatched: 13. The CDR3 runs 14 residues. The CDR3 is CSAEQGTSSGEQYF. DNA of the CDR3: TGCAGTGCTGAACAGGGGACGAGCTCGGGCGAGCAGTACTTC.

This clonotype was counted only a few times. Here the CDR3 reads CASSLEGLAGVETQYF. CDR3 sequence (DNA): TGCGCCAGCAGCTTGGAGGGACTAGCGGGAGTGGAGACCCAGTACTTC. The chain couples TRBV5-1 to TRBJ2-5; TRBD2 aligns across 14 bases. CDR1 is SGHRS, CDR2 YFSETQ, per germline. There are 16 residues in the CDR3. V was clipped by 0 bases and J by 5 bases; unmatched bases: 3. Full variable domain (outside the CDR3, taken from reference TRBV5-1 and TRBJ2-5): KAGVTQTPRYLIKTRGQQVTLSCSPISGHRSVSWYQQTPGQGLQFLFEYFSETQRNKGNFPGRFSGRQFSNSRSEMNVSTLELGDSALYLCASSLEGLAGVETQYFGPGTRLLVL.

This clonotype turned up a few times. DNA for the CDR3: TGCAGTGCTAGAGCACCCTACGGGATCGACTCTTACAATGAGCAGTTCTTC. It encodes CSARAPYGIDSYNEQFF. The chain employs TRBV20-1 and TRBJ2-1; tentatively, D is TRBD2 (5 bases). CDR3 size: 17 residues. The V end lost 1 base, the J end lost 4 bases, and 20 bases lay between the germline ends. Germline assignment: CDR1 DFQATT and CDR2 SNEGSKA (reference sequence).

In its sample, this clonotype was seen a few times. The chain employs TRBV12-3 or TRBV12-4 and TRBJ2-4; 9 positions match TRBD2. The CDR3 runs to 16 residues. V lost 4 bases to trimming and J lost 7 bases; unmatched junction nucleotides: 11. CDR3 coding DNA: TGTGCCAGCAGTTCCCCAGGGCGGGAGGGCCATAACATTCAGTACTTC. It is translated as CASSSPGREGHNIQYF.

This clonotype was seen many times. The chain's CDR3 is CASSQILAGGYNEQFF. The CDR3 DNA follows: TGTGCCAGCAGCCAAATACTAGCGGGAGGGTACAATGAGCAGTTCTTC. The chain joins TRBV7-2 to TRBJ2-1, with TRBD2 matching over 13 bases. The V gene end was trimmed by 5 bases and the J gene end by 4 bases; junction bases not matched to a gene: 5. The CDR3 consists of 16 residues. Germline CDR1 SGHTA, CDR2 FQGNSA. Looking up the rest from reference TRBV7-2 and TRBJ2-1 gives the full variable domain: GAGVSQSPSNKVTEKGKDVELRCDPISGHTALYWYRQSLGQGLEFLIYFQGNSAPDKSGLPSDRFSAERTGGSVSTLTIQRTQQEDSAVYLCASSQILAGGYNEQFFGPGTRLTVL.

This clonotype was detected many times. CDR3 region: CASSLATGRWEQYF. CDR3 DNA sequence: TGTGCCAGCAGCTTAGCGACAGGGCGTTGGGAGCAGTACTTC. The gene calls are TRBV11-2 and TRBJ2-7; 7 nucleotides match TRBD1. V shed 1 base, J shed 7 bases, and the junction held 7 bases outside the gene matches. This CDR3 comprises 14 residues. CDR1 SGHAT and CDR2 FQNNGV come from the germline V gene.

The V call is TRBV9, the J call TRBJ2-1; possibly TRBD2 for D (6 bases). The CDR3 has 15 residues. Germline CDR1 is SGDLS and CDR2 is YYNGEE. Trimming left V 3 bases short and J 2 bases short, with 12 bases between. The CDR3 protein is CASSGGGGAYNEQFF. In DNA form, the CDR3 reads TGTGCCAGCAGCGGGGGAGGCGGGGCCTACAATGAGCAGTTCTTC.

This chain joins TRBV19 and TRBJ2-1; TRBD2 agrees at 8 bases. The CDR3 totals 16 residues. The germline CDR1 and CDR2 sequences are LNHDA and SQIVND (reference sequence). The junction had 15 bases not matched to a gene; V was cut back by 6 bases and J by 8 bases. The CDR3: CASSPRMSGSNHEQFF. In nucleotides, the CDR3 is TGTGCCAGTAGCCCCCGAATGAGCGGGAGTAACCATGAGCAGTTCTTC.

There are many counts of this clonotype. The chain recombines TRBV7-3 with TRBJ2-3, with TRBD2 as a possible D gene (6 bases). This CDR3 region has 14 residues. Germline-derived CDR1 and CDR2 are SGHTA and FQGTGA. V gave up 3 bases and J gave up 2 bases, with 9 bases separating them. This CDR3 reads CASSFSGFTDTQYF. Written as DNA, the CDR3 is TGTGCCAGCAGCTTTAGCGGATTCACAGATACGCAGTATTTT.

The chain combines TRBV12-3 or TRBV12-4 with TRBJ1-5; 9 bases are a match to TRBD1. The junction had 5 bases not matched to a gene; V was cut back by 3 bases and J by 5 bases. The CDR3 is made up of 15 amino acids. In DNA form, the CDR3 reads TGTGCCAGCAGTTTTGGGGGACAGGGCGATCAGCCCCAGCATTTT. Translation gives CASSFGGQGDQPQHF.

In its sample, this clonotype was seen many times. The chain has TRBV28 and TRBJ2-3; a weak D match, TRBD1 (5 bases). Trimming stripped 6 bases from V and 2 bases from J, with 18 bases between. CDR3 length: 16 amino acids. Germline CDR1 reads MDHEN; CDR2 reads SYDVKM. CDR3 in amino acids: CASSPPNRRNTDTQYF. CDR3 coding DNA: TGTGCCAGCAGCCCCCCCAACAGGCGAAACACAGATACGCAGTATTTT.

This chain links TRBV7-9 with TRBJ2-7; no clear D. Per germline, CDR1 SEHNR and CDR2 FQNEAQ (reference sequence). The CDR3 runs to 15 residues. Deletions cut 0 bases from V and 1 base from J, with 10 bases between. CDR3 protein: CASSLALADSYEQYF. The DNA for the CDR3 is TGTGCCAGCAGCTTAGCGCTCGCAGATTCCTACGAGCAGTACTTC. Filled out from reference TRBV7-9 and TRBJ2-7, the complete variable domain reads DTGVSQNPRHKITKRGQNVTFRCDPISEHNRLYWYRQTLGQGPEFLTYFQNEAQLEKSRLLSDRFSAERPKGSFSTLEIQRTEQGDSAMYLCASSLALADSYEQYFGPGTRLTVT.

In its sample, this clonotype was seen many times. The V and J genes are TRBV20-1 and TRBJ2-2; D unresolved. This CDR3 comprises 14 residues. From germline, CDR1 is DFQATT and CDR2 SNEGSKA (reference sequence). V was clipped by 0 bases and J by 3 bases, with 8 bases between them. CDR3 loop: CSARDWSDTGELFF. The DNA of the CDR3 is TGCAGTGCTAGAGATTGGTCGGACACCGGGGAGCTGTTTTTT.

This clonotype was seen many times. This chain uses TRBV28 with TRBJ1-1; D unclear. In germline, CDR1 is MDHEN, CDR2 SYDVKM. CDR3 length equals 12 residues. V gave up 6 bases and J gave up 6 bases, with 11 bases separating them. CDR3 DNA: TGTGCCAGCAGCCTTCAGAGACCTGAAGCTTTCTTT. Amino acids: CASSLQRPEAFF.

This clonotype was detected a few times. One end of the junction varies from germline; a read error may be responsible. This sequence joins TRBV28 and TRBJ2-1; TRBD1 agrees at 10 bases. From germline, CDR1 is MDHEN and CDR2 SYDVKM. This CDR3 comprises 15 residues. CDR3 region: CASRGDRGANNGQFF. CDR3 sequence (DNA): TGTGCCAGCAGAGGGGACAGGGGCGCCAACAATGGGCAGTTCTTC.

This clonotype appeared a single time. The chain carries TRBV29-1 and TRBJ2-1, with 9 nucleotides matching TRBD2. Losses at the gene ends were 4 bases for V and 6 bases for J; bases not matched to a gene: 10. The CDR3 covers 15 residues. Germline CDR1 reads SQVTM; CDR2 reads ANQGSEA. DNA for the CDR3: TGCAGCGTTGGGGGATGGCGGGAGGGCGGCAATGAGCAGTTCTTC. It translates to CSVGGWREGGNEQFF.

The CDR3 loop is CASRTPGTGNEKLFF. The CDR3 nucleotides are TGTGCCAGCAGAACCCCCGGGACAGGGAATGAAAAACTGTTTTTT. The chain uses TRBV28 and TRBJ1-4; 9 bases map to TRBD1. V gave up 6 bases and J gave up 5 bases; unmatched junction bases: 7. The CDR3 length is 15 residues. Germline loops: CDR1 MDHEN, CDR2 SYDVKM.

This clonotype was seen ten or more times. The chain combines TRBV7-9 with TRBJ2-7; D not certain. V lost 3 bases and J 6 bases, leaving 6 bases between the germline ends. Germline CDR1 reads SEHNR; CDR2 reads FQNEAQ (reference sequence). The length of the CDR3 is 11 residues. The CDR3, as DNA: TGTGCCAGCAGCTTTGGGGTCGAGCAGTACTTC. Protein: CASSFGVEQYF.

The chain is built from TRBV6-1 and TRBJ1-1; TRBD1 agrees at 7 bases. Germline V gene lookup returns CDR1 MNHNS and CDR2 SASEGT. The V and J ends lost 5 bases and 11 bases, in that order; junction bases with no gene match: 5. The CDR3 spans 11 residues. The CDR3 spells CASSPDRVAFF. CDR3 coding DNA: TGTGCCAGCAGTCCAGACAGGGTCGCTTTCTTT.

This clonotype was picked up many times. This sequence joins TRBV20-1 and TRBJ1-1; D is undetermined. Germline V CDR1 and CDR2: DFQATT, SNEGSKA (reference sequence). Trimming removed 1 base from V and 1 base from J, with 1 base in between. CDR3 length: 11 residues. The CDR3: CSARANTEAFF. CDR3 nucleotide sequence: TGCAGTGCTAGAGCGAACACTGAAGCTTTCTTT.

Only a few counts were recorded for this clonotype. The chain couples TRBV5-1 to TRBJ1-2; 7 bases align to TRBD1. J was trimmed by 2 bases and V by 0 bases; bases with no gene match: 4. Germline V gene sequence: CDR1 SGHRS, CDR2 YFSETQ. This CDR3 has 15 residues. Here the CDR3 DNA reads TGCGCCAGCAGCTTGGTAGGGGGCGGAAACTATGGCTACACCTTC. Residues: CASSLVGGGNYGYTF.

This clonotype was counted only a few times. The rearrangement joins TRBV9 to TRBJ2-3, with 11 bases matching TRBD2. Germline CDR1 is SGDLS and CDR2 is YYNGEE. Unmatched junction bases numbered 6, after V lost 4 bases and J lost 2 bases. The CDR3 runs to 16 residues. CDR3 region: CASSQGTSGVTDTQYF. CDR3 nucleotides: TGTGCCAGCAGCCAAGGGACTAGCGGAGTCACAGATACGCAGTATTTT.

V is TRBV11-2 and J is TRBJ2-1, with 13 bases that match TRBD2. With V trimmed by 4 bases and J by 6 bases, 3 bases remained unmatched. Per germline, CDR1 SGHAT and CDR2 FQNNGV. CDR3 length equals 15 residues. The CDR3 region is CASSWTSGSSNEQFF. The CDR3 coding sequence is TGTGCCAGCAGCTGGACTAGCGGGAGTAGCAATGAGCAGTTCTTC.